The rows below give T cell receptor beta chains drawn from one sample of a study of blood T cell repertoires in COVID-19. Method: immunoSEQ multiplex PCR; TCRdb's copy keeps in-frame clones and lacks some. The data contain 200,000 to 250,000 clones, approximately 90% of them singletons. The sequencing input was PBMCs or T cells enriched from blood (not recorded which). Receptors were obtained from a woman in her twenties or thirties who had recovered from COVID-19. Both conserved end residues are part of each CDR3. A D gene is named only where the DNA matches it firmly. Only part of the rows carry a size: once, few, many, or a class if the clone is expanded.

>TRBD1|TRBJ1-2|.|TRBV7-9
CASSTGTGLGYGYTF
TGTGCCAGCAGCACCGGGACAGGGCTCGGCTATGGCTACACCTTC
>.|TRBJ2-1|.|TRBV5-1
CASSWTPGSSGNEQFF
TGCGCCAGCAGCTGGACCCCCGGCAGCTCGGGGAATGAGCAGTTCTTC
>.|TRBJ2-4|.|TRBV9
CANNLPQLAKNIQYF
TGTGCCAACAATCTGCCACAGCTAGCCAAAAACATTCAGTACTTC
>.|TRBJ1-5|.|TRBV21-1
CASSLPGQANQPQHF
TGTGCCAGCAGCCTCCCGGGACAGGCCAATCAGCCCCAGCATTTT
>TRBD1|TRBJ2-1|.|TRBV6-6
CASSYVRGSLQWQFF
TGTGCCAGCAGTTACGTCAGGGGGAGTTTACAATGGCAGTTCTTC
>.|TRBJ1-1|.|TRBV20-1
CRVVGNTEAFF
TGCAGGGTGGTCGGGAACACTGAAGCTTTCTTT
>TRBD1|TRBJ1-2|.|TRBV9
CASSPRDSYYGYTF
TGTGCCAGCAGCCCCCGGGACAGCTACTATGGCTACACCTTC
>.|TRBJ1-1|few|TRBV27
CAARGRGSFEAFF
TGTGCCGCTCGGGGCAGGGGATCCTTTGAAGCTTTCTTT
>.|TRBJ1-1|once|TRBV7-2
CASSSTGNTEAFF
TGTGCCAGCAGCTCGACAGGGAACACTGAAGCTTTCTTT
>TRBD2|TRBJ2-5|.|TRBV6-1
CASSASGGGVGSETQYF
TGTGCCAGCAGTGCATCCGGGGGGGGAGTCGGTTCGGAGACCCAGTACTTC
>.|TRBJ2-1|.|TRBV12-3/TRBV12-4
CASSFWTDNEQFF
TGTGCCAGCAGTTTCTGGACAGACAATGAGCAGTTCTTC
>.|TRBJ2-1|.|TRBV19
CASSIGGGGSYNEQFF
TGTGCCAGTAGTATTGGGGGAGGTGGCTCCTACAATGAGCAGTTCTTC
>.|TRBJ2-3|.|TRBV25-1
CASSEDGRGASTDTQYF
TGTGCCAGCAGTGAAGACGGACGGGGAGCTAGCACAGATACGCAGTATTTT
>TRBD1|TRBJ2-3|few|TRBV5-1
CASSSGTGRTDTQYF
TGCGCCAGCAGCTCCGGGACAGGGCGTACAGATACGCAGTATTTT
>.|TRBJ1-6|.|TRBV7-2
CASSLRGGNGSPLHF
TGTGCCAGCAGCTTACGGGGTGGGAATGGTTCACCCCTCCACTTT
>TRBD1|TRBJ1-2|.|TRBV18
CASSTGTGVGYTF
TGTGCCAGCTCTACCGGGACAGGGGTAGGCTACACCTTC
>.|TRBJ1-5|few|TRBV19
CASSIFVGEASNQPQHF
TGTGCCAGTAGTATATTCGTGGGGGAGGCCAGCAATCAGCCCCAGCATTTT
>TRBD2|TRBJ2-2|once|TRBV4-2
CASSQEASGGSTGELFF
TGTGCCAGCAGCCAAGAGGCTAGCGGGGGTTCCACCGGGGAGCTGTTTTTT
>TRBD2|TRBJ2-3|.|TRBV28
CASSTRTGGQIDTQYF
TGTGCCAGCAGTACTCGGACGGGGGGGCAGATAGATACGCAGTATTTT
>TRBD1|TRBJ1-6|.|TRBV19
CASSTSGQGNSPLHF
TGTGCCAGTAGTACGTCGGGACAGGGCAATTCACCCCTCCACTTT
>.|TRBJ1-4|.|TRBV9
CASSVGGNFNEKLFF
TGTGCCAGCAGCGTAGGAGGTAACTTTAATGAAAAACTGTTTTTT
>TRBD2|TRBJ2-7|.|TRBV6-5
CASSYVGLAGHEQYF
TGTGCCAGCAGTTACGTGGGACTAGCAGGGCACGAGCAGTACTTC
>.|TRBJ2-2|.|TRBV6-5
CASSSRGGPGELFF
TGTGCCAGCAGTTCCAGGGGAGGGCCCGGGGAGCTGTTTTTT
>.|TRBJ1-6|.|TRBV18
CASSPPASPLHF
TGTGCCAGCTCACCACCGGCTTCACCCCTCCACTTT
>TRBD1|TRBJ2-2|.|TRBV3-1/TRBV3-2
CASSLLGQGNTGELFF
TGTGCCAGCAGCCTATTAGGACAGGGAAACACCGGGGAGCTGTTTTTT
>TRBD1|TRBJ1-5|.|TRBV7-2
CASSWDRNQPQHF
TGTGCCAGCAGCTGGGACAGAAATCAGCCCCAGCATTTT
>TRBD2|TRBJ2-1|.|TRBV18
CASSHSGGYNEQFF
TGTGCCAGCTCACATAGCGGGGGGTACAATGAGCAGTTCTTC
>TRBD1|TRBJ1-2|.|TRBV29-1
CSVRVSEGGFYGYTF
TGCAGCGTTCGAGTGAGTGAAGGGGGCTTCTATGGCTACACCTTC
>TRBD2|TRBJ2-5|.|TRBV24-1
CATSDAGGQETQYF
TGTGCCACCAGTGATGCGGGGGGACAAGAGACCCAGTACTTC
>TRBD2|TRBJ2-5|.|TRBV11-2
CASSLNSGVYQETQYF
TGTGCCAGCAGCTTGAATAGCGGGGTGTACCAAGAGACCCAGTACTTC
>TRBD1|TRBJ1-5|.|TRBV18
CASSEAGGGNQPQHF
TGTGCCAGCTCGGAGGCAGGGGGCGGCAATCAGCCCCAGCATTTT
>.|TRBJ2-5|.|TRBV5-1
CASSSPRQGLQETQYF
TGCGCCAGCAGCTCACCCCGACAGGGACTCCAAGAGACCCAGTACTTC
>.|TRBJ1-2|.|TRBV13
CASSLGSVLGYTF
TGTGCCAGCAGCTTAGGCTCAGTTCTCGGCTACACCTTC
>.|TRBJ1-1|.|TRBV4-2
CASSEGRAGNTEAFF
TGTGCCAGCAGCGAAGGCCGCGCCGGGAACACTGAAGCTTTCTTT
>.|TRBJ2-3|.|TRBV3-1/TRBV3-2
CASSHLSTDTQYF
TGTGCCAGCAGCCACCTGAGCACAGATACGCAGTATTTT
>TRBD2|TRBJ2-3|.|TRBV4-3
CASSQDLTSGDRTDTQYF
TGCGCCAGCAGCCAAGATCTCACTAGCGGGGACCGCACAGATACGCAGTATTTT
>.|TRBJ2-1|.|TRBV7-2
CASSSNPGHYNEQFF
TGTGCCAGCAGCTCAAATCCGGGACACTACAATGAGCAGTTCTTC
>.|TRBJ2-4|.|TRBV18
CASSPPTGRVNIQYF
TGTGCCAGCTCACCCCCCACAGGGCGGGTAAACATTCAGTACTTC
>TRBD2|TRBJ2-1|.|TRBV15
CATSRDLAGSYNEQFF
TGTGCCACCAGCAGAGATCTAGCGGGGAGCTACAATGAGCAGTTCTTC
>TRBD1|TRBJ1-3|.|TRBV19
CASGDRAVGNTIYF
TGTGCCAGTGGGGACAGGGCGGTTGGAAACACCATATATTTT
>TRBD1|TRBJ1-3|.|TRBV11-2
CASSPRQGASGNTIYF
TGTGCCAGCAGCCCTCGACAGGGGGCCTCTGGAAACACCATATATTTT
>.|TRBJ1-1|.|TRBV7-6
CASSLQGPLSTEAFF
TGTGCCAGCAGCTTACAGGGGCCATTATCCACTGAAGCTTTCTTT
>TRBD1|TRBJ1-2|.|TRBV10-1
CASSAPDRADYGYTF
TGCGCCAGCAGTGCCCCGGACAGGGCGGACTATGGCTACACCTTC
>TRBD2|TRBJ2-7|once|TRBV7-2
CASSISSGGAAEQYF
TGTGCCAGCAGCATTTCTAGCGGGGGGGCCGCCGAGCAGTACTTC
>.|TRBJ2-1|.|TRBV6-5
CASSFAGYNEQFF
TGTGCCAGCAGTTTCGCGGGATACAATGAGCAGTTCTTC
>.|TRBJ2-3|.|TRBV29-1
CSVEPSGVGDTQYF
TGCAGCGTTGAGCCCTCGGGGGTCGGGGATACGCAGTATTTT
>.|TRBJ1-1|.|TRBV25-1
CASSEWGDSGTEAFF
TGTGCCAGCAGTGAATGGGGGGATAGTGGCACTGAAGCTTTCTTT
>TRBD1|TRBJ1-2|.|TRBV5-1
CASSLDGTANYGYTF
TGCGCCAGCAGCTTGGATGGGACAGCTAACTATGGCTACACCTTC
>.|TRBJ2-6|.|TRBV9
CASSVSLEGLSGANVLTF
TGTGCCAGCAGCGTAAGTCTGGAGGGCCTCTCTGGGGCCAACGTCCTGACTTTC
>.|TRBJ1-5|.|TRBV5-1
CASSLTGRHQPQHF
TGCGCCAGCAGCTTGACAGGGCGGCATCAGCCCCAGCATTTT
>.|TRBJ2-5|.|TRBV11-2
CASSLGGAETQYF
TGTGCCAGCAGCTTAGGCGGAGCGGAGACCCAGTACTTC